This T cell receptor (beta chain) is from a study of beta chain features in type 1 diabetes. Study details: Across the samples, approximately 98,000,000 sorted cells were examined in total.

In the case of this clone: Its antigen is not identified.

One heparinised blood draw, averaging about 116 mL, came from each donor. Findings and limits, study-wide: Sequencing from cDNA could over-represent high-TCR-expressing cells. VDJ junctions in type 1 diabetes patients carried more deletions and fewer insertions. There was a moderate but significant shortening of TCRB CDR3s in all four CD4+ subsets of Type 1 diabetes patients.

The V gene end was trimmed by 1 base and the J gene end by 7 bases; junction bases not matched to a gene: 4. The CDR3 spans 15 residues. Germline lookup yields CDR1 LGHNA and CDR2 YNFKEQ. Expressed TCRB transcripts got sequenced, as all isolated RNA was reverse transcribed. Sequencing used immunoSEQ multiplex PCR; TCRdb keeps in-frame clones, though not all of them. The sample yields 600,000 or so clones, 11% to 15% seen once. The J gene is TRBJ2-2, the V gene TRBV4-2, with 9 bases aligning to TRBD2. This TCR came from a man aged 18 to 29 with type 1 diabetes. The material sequenced was naive CD4+ T cells from blood. The CDR3 bases are TGTGCCAGCAGCCAAGGGACTAGCGTTTTCGGGGAGCTGTTTTTT. Translating gives CASSQGTSVFGELFF.